This T cell receptor beta chain was retrieved from a study of T cells in Graves' hyperthyroidism and ophthalmopathy. This clonotype was seen at least ten times. RNA transcripts gave rise to amplified TCR beta CDR3 regions. Primed by the HTBI set, a first-round RT-PCR was run on the TCR CDR3. Each CDR3 protein is one row after TCRdb ran MiXCR on the multiplex PCR reads. The sample lists 300,000 to 350,000 distinct CDR3 sequences; around 13% were seen once. With V trimmed by 6 bases and J by 9 bases, 7 bases remained unmatched. The CDR3 has 14 amino acids. The chain combines TRBV12-3 or TRBV12-4 with TRBJ1-6, with 8 bases aligning to TRBD1. The specimen was blood. This receptor was taken from a woman in her 30s with Graves' hyperthyroidism. The CDR3 region is CASSSNRGSSPLHF. The DNA for the CDR3 is TGTGCCAGCAGCTCGAACAGGGGGAGTTCACCCCTCCACTTT.